This T cell receptor (beta chain) was identified during a study of identical twins. TCRdb re-analysed the 5' RACE reads in MiXCR, keeping a single row per CDR3 protein. This table has hundreds of thousands of distinct CDR3 sequences, 18% appearing once. This CDR3 has 16 amino acids. V was pared by 3 bases and J by 2 bases, with 17 bases between. Germline V gene data show CDR1 as MGHRA and CDR2 as YSYEKL. This clonotype was seen more than once but under ten times. The data also belong to a second study, concerning T cells expressing NK-cell markers.

The sequencing input was PBMCs. The rearrangement links TRBV4-1 to TRBJ2-7; D may correspond to TRBD1 or TRBD2 (5 bases each). This sequence was found in a woman aged 18 to 35 in good health. The chain's CDR3 is CASSHTSGTYPYEQYF. The CDR3 DNA reads as TGCGCCAGCAGCCACACGTCCGGGACGTACCCCTACGAGCAGTACTTC.